A selection of T cell receptor beta chains follows, all from one sample in a study of identical twins. TCRdb recomputed calls from the 5' RACE reads with MiXCR, one row per CDR3 protein. The sample carries 600,000 to 800,000 distinct CDR3 sequences, about 20% recorded once. Separately, the same data were catalogued under a study of T cells expressing NK-cell markers.

The sequenced material came from PBMCs. The receptors here all came from a woman between 18 and 29 years old in good health. Both conserved end residues are part of each CDR3.

>TRBV7-2|TRBJ2-7
CASSSLRDSAYEQYF
>TRBV4-1|TRBJ2-1
CASRFTGGSSYNEQFF
>TRBV29-1|TRBJ2-3
CSVVDGKTDTQYF
>TRBV11-2|TRBJ2-5
CASSLDFRTSGDRETQYF
>TRBV25-1|TRBJ2-1
CASGWGGSYNEQFF
>TRBV27|TRBJ1-1
CASATGGQAFF
>TRBV7-9|TRBJ1-1
CASSRGAGGTEAFF
>TRBV20-1|TRBJ2-2
CSAPGTSGRLFF
>TRBV6-1|TRBJ1-1
CASVPNRMNTEAFF
>TRBV7-8|TRBJ2-7
CASSLQGPYYEQYF
>TRBV20-1|TRBJ2-1
CSANKYNEQFF
>TRBV20-1|TRBJ2-5
CSARDLRLAGQQETQYF
>TRBV12-3/TRBV12-4|TRBJ2-7
CASRWGGRGEQYF
>TRBV10-2|TRBJ2-6
CASHMTGANVLTF
>TRBV6-5|TRBJ1-6
CASSYALTGNSPLHF
>TRBV25-1|TRBJ2-7
CASSEYEGMGEQYF
>TRBV20-1|TRBJ1-4
CSARDRPGEGLGEKLFF
>TRBV6-2/TRBV6-3|TRBJ2-7
CASSYPIGSYEQYF
>TRBV9|TRBJ2-1
CASSVEGGRPNEQFF
>TRBV29-1|TRBJ2-5
CSGARDIQETQYF
>TRBV5-1|TRBJ2-7
CASSGYGNEQYF
>TRBV20-1|TRBJ1-4
CSARGDRASEKLFF
>TRBV29-1|TRBJ1-2
CSSRGASNYGYTF
>TRBV11-2|TRBJ2-7
CASSLRRLRTYEQYF
>TRBV30|TRBJ2-3
CAWSHPDTQYF
>TRBV10-3|TRBJ2-1
CAIRAGARDEQFF
>TRBV4-3|TRBJ2-7
CASSQGSDSSYEQYF
>TRBV7-2|TRBJ2-7
CASSLGWNYEQYF
>TRBV20-1|TRBJ2-1
CSASGTSVYNEQFF
>TRBV21-1|TRBJ1-2
CASSKTGGYTF
>TRBV7-2|TRBJ2-7
CASSLGQTHTYEQYF
>TRBV20-1|TRBJ2-1
CSASGYLYNEQFF
>TRBV19|TRBJ2-5
CASSIADSSGETQYF
>TRBV5-1|TRBJ2-3
CASSLGLGTGSTDTQYF
>TRBV6-1|TRBJ1-2
CASSPGQDRGYTF
>TRBV12-3/TRBV12-4|TRBJ2-4
CASSPLGTGKNIQYF
>TRBV27|TRBJ2-1
CASSPELAYNEQFF
>TRBV20-1|TRBJ2-5
CSVPDRGQETQYF